This T cell receptor beta chain was captured by sequencing in a study of control samples from healthy donors and cancer patients (dated by TCRdb to 2018 to 2021). The library was made by the immunoSEQ multiplex PCR assay. TCRdb mirrors the immuneACCESS table, restricted to in-frame sequences. Some clones are absent from its copies; in checked studies, under half trace to an unresolved V gene, and the reason for the others is unknown. For this sample the table gives about 180,000 clones, of which approximately 90% were detected only once. Roughly 1.3% of the sample rests with the top ten. CDR1 and CDR2 (WNHNN, SYGVQD) derive from the germline V gene (reference sequence). V has 6 bases trimmed and J has 4 bases trimmed; junction bases matching no gene number 14. CDR3 length: 17 amino acids, cysteine to phenylalanine. The sequence is cut down to CDR3 DNA, 51 bases in frame from base 1. A word on this clone: Its cognate antigen has yet to be identified. Base qualities are not at hand, and no much larger clone is one base apart.

This clonotype was sampled from a man aged 30 to 45 in good health. Sequenced input: blood. The chain couples TRBV10-1 to TRBJ1-3, with TRBD1 matching 8 junction bases. The nucleotide sequence is given as TGCGCCAGCAGGAGTGAGTCCCGACAGGGGAACGGAAACACCATATATTTT. It translates to CASRSESRQGNGNTIYF.